This TCR beta chain was captured in a study of blood T cell repertoires in COVID-19 (dated by TCRdb to 2020 to 2021). For the wider study: The collaborator samples originated in the United States, Italy and Spain and spanned the acute and convalescent phases of COVID-19. The prospective study material was composed of cDNA or gDNA derived from T cells, B-cell-depleted T cells, or PBMCs. Deeply sampled blood TCRbeta repertoires from subjects exposed to, actively infected with, or recovered from COVID-19 were included in the dataset. The repertoires were made available in a free public database intended to serve as a resource for research on the immune response to SARS-CoV-2. The samples were drawn from the first 160 participants of the ongoing ImmuneRACE study and from about 1,200 subjects provided by 6 global collaborators. A de-identified subject ID, COVID-19 status, age in years and sex were almost always included in the sample metadata. Where HLA class I and class II types were available, the types were taken from metadata supplied by the sample provider, not from assay-based typing.

Participants in the prospective study were enrolled through a virtual design, were aged about 18 to 90 years, and lived in 24 United States geographic areas. In the prospective study, participants were assigned to cohorts based on the clinical history participants reported in a screening survey and a study questionnaire. For ImmuneRACE Cohort 3, a participant was defined as recovered based on two consecutive negative NP/OP PCR tests, clearance by a healthcare professional, or resolution of symptoms. In the prospective study, whole blood, serum and a nasopharyngeal or oropharyngeal swab were collected from each participant by mobile phlebotomists. Additional blood draws and questionnaires over an approximately two-month period could optionally be provided by prospective study participants. Prospective study blood samples were shipped either frozen or at room temperature before DNA extraction. The CDR3 measures 15 amino acids from cysteine to phenylalanine. The sequence is cut down to CDR3 DNA, 45 bases in frame from base 1. Reading the germline V gene gives CDR1 MNHEY and CDR2 SVGEGT. V loses 2 bases, J loses 1 base, and the germline ends lie 11 bases apart.

A word on this clone: This clone's antigen is unknown. No much larger clone is present one base from it, and per-base qualities are unavailable.

The paper as a whole reports these results and caveats: The amount of clinical and demographic metadata varied by source and participant and was provided uncurated.

TCRbeta CDR3 regions were amplified from genomic DNA using the immunoSEQ Assay, a bias-controlled multiplex PCR. The study's own analysis went as follows. Nucleated cell counts per sample were estimated from amplification of reference gene primers within the assay. Sequence reads were collapsed and filtered to measure the absolute abundance of every unique TCRbeta CDR3 rearrangement. For each sample, productive Simpson clonality was calculated as the square root of Simpson's diversity index across productive rearrangements. TCRdb re-hosts the immuneACCESS table, in-frame sequences only. Its copies lack some clones; in the studies checked, an unresolved V gene accounts for under half of them, and the cause for the rest is not known. For V, J and clone size, that table is used; D and trimming come from the DNA. Within this sample are fewer than 150,000 clones, with around 83% of them counted one time only. Roughly 18% of the sample belongs to the ten largest clones.

This TCR came from a man aged 30 to 45 who had recovered from COVID-19. This sequence uses TRBV6-2 or TRBV6-3 and TRBJ1-1, with the D gene not clear enough to name. Sequences were obtained from PBMCs or T cells enriched from blood (not recorded which). The nucleotide sequence reads as follows: TGTGCCAGCAGTTACGTTCTGGCGGCGAACACTGAAGCTTTCTTT. It encodes CASSYVLAANTEAFF.